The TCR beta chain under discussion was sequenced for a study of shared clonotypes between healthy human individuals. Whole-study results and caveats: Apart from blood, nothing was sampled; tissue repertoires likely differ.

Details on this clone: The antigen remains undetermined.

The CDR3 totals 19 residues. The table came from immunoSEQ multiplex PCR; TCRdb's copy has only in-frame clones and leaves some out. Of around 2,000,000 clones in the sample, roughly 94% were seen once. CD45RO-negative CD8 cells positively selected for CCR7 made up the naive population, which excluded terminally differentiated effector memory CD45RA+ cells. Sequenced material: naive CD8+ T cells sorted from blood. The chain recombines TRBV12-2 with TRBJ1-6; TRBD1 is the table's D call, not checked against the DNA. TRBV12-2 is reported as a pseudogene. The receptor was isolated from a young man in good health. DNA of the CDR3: TGTGCAAGTCGCTTAGTTCCAGATATCTCCGTAATATATAATTCACCCCTCCACTTT. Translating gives CASRLVPDISVIYNSPLHF.